These 24 T cell receptor beta chains originate from one sample sequenced in a study of OX40 agonist ivuxolimab in advanced cancers. Repertoires were generated with immunoSEQ multiplex PCR, while TCRdb's copy carries only in-frame clones and drops some. There are 52,000 or so clones in the sample; roughly 90% occur only once, and roughly 11% lies in the top ten. The input for sequencing was CD4+ or CD8+ T cells sorted from blood, taken in a trial of the OX40 agonist ivuxolimab. These receptor sequences come from an adult with an advanced solid tumor such as melanoma, head and neck, liver or kidney cancer.

This chain's CDR3 is CAGYGFGDGYTF. DNA for the CDR3: TGTGCCGGATACGGATTCGGGGATGGCTACACCTTC. The V and J genes are TRBV30 and TRBJ1-2, with D unclear. The CDR3 covers 12 residues. The V and J ends lost 8 bases and 6 bases respectively, with 16 bases between them. The V gene's germline CDR1 is GTSNPN and CDR2 SVGIG (reference sequence). Looking up the rest from reference TRBV30 and TRBJ1-2 gives the full variable domain: SQTIHQWPATLVQPVGSPLSLECTVEGTSNPNLYWYRQAAGRGLQLLFYSVGIGQISSEVPQNLSASRPQDRQFILSSKKLLLSDSGFYLCAGYGFGDGYTFGSGTRLTVV.

This chain connects TRBV5-8 to TRBJ2-3, with D maybe TRBD2 (6 bases). From germline, CDR1 is SGHTS and CDR2 YDEGEE. This CDR3 is built from 15 residues. Trimming shortened V by 1 base and J by 3 bases, and 12 bases separated the two germline ends. DNA for the CDR3: TGTGCCAGCAGCTTGCTCACCCTAGCGACAGATACGCAGTATTTT. Protein sequence: CASSLLTLATDTQYF.

This clone was detected once. In nucleotides, the CDR3 is TGTGCCAGCACCGTGAGACTAGCGAACATCCTTGGGCCAGATACGCAGTATTTT. Protein: CASTVRLANILGPDTQYF. The chain joins TRBV28 to TRBJ2-3, with 8 bases fitting TRBD2. Trimming cost V 7 bases and J 4 bases; bases outside gene matches: 19. The germline V gene has CDR1 MDHEN and CDR2 SYDVKM. There are 18 residues in the CDR3.

The chain has TRBV19 and TRBJ1-2, with 9 nucleotides matching TRBD1. Germline V gives CDR1 LNHDA, CDR2 SQIVND (reference sequence). Trimming at V came to 4 bases and at J to 8 bases, leaving 8 bases not matched to a gene. CDR3 length: 14 amino acids. This CDR3 is CASSTPTGGWGYTF. CDR3 coding DNA: TGTGCCAGTAGTACCCCAACAGGGGGCTGGGGCTACACCTTC.

CDR3 nucleotide sequence: TGTGCCAGCAGCTCATACTTAGCGGGGGGGCCCCAGGGCAGCACAGATACGCAGTATTTT. Encoded protein: CASSSYLAGGPQGSTDTQYF. The gene calls are TRBV11-3 and TRBJ2-3; 11 bases align to TRBD2. Germline V CDR1 and CDR2: SGHNT, YENEEA. This CDR3 contains 20 residues. Unmatched junction bases numbered 15, after V lost 4 bases and J lost 0 bases.

This clone qualifies as medium-sized. The sample has other DNA sequences that encode this CDR3 too. The genes are TRBV25-1 and TRBJ2-5; D is uncertain. V was trimmed by 8 bases and J by 2 bases, leaving 3 bases between them. The CDR3 loop spans 10 amino acids. Germline CDR1 MGHDK, CDR2 SYGVNS. The CDR3 coding sequence is TGTGCCAGCGGACAAGAGACCCAGTACTTC. Translated, it gives CASGQETQYF.

The chain recombines TRBV28 with TRBJ2-5; D might be TRBD1 (5 bases). Germline V gene sequence: CDR1 MDHEN, CDR2 SYDVKM. This CDR3 has 14 amino acids. Trimming took off 7 bases at V and 6 bases at J, with 18 bases between the two ends. The CDR3 reads CASTPLAGRQTQYF. The CDR3 nucleotides are TGTGCCAGCACCCCCCTGGCAGGGCGTCAGACCCAGTACTTC.

This clone was observed a single time. The chain has TRBV6-6 and TRBJ2-1; 7 bases match TRBD2. Germline V gene data show CDR1 as MNHNY and CDR2 as SVGAGI (reference sequence). Trimming at V came to 6 bases and at J to 7 bases, leaving 15 bases not matched to a gene. The CDR3 spans 16 residues. The CDR3 here is CASRSPLAGDLNEQFF. The CDR3 nucleotides read TGTGCCAGCAGATCACCTCTGGCGGGAGACTTAAATGAGCAGTTCTTC.

This chain joins TRBV9 and TRBJ2-5; 8 nucleotides agree with TRBD2. The CDR3 is 15 residues long. V was pared by 3 bases and J by 7 bases, with 11 bases of the junction left unmatched. The germline V gene encodes CDR1 SGDLS and CDR2 YYNGEE. This CDR3 reads CASSASSAGGGTQYF. The DNA for the CDR3 is TGTGCCAGCAGCGCCTCTTCGGCGGGGGGTGGGACCCAGTACTTC.

This CDR3 is CASSVVPSGEQPLQELFF. CDR3 DNA sequence: TGTGCCAGCAGCGTAGTACCCAGCGGGGAGCAGCCCTTGCAGGAGCTGTTTTTT. The genes are TRBV9 and TRBJ2-2; 7 bases agree with TRBD2. With 0 bases clipped from V and 10 bases from J, the junction kept 18 bases outside the gene matches. Germline V gives CDR1 SGDLS, CDR2 YYNGEE. The CDR3 spans 18 residues. Together with reference TRBV9 and TRBJ2-2, the CDR3 gives the full variable domain: DSGVTQTPKHLITATGQRVTLRCSPRSGDLSVYWYQQSLDQGLQFLIQYYNGEERAKGNILERFSAQQFPDLHSELNLSSLELGDSALYFCASSVVPSGEQPLQELFFGEGSRLTVL.

V gene TRBV27 combines with J gene TRBJ2-1; D may be TRBD2 (6 bases). Trimming took off 6 bases at V and 2 bases at J, with 11 bases between the two ends. Germline values: CDR1 MNHEY, CDR2 SMNVEV (reference sequence). The CDR3 has 14 amino acids. This CDR3 is CASSVGGTYNEQFF. CDR3 nucleotide sequence: TGTGCCAGCAGCGTGGGGGGAACCTACAATGAGCAGTTCTTC.

The CDR3 region is CASSEWGLQETQYF. DNA of the CDR3: TGTGCCAGCAGTGAATGGGGTCTTCAAGAGACCCAGTACTTC. The chain is built from TRBV6-1 and TRBJ2-5; D gene uncertain. V dropped 2 bases and J dropped 2 bases, with 9 bases sitting between them. The germline gives CDR1 MNHNS, CDR2 SASEGT. The CDR3 length is 14 residues.

V gene TRBV9 combines with J gene TRBJ2-1; 9 bases are shared with TRBD1. Per the germline V gene, CDR1 is SGDLS and CDR2 is YYNGEE. This CDR3 has 16 residues. V lost 2 bases to trimming and J lost 7 bases; unmatched junction nucleotides: 10. As DNA, the CDR3 is TGTGCCAGCAGCGTTCGACGGGACAGGGAGACGAATGAGCAGTTCTTC. This encodes CASSVRRDRETNEQFF.

J is TRBJ2-1 and V is TRBV29-1, with D maybe TRBD2 (7 bases). Germline lookup yields CDR1 SQVTM and CDR2 ANQGSEA. Trimming cost V 7 bases and J 5 bases, with 21 bases left between them. The CDR3 is 15 residues long. The CDR3 DNA is TGCAGCGGCGCCGACGGGGGGAGGGGGAACAATGAGCAGTTCTTC. Its translation is CSGADGGRGNNEQFF.

The chain is built from TRBV7-9 and TRBJ2-7; no firm D call. Germline CDR1 reads SEHNR; CDR2 reads FQNEAQ (reference sequence). Deletions cut 3 bases from V and 1 base from J, with 1 base between. The CDR3 runs 11 residues. CDR3 amino acids: CASSFSYEQYF. In nucleotides, the CDR3 is TGTGCCAGCAGCTTTTCCTACGAGCAGTACTTC.

The rearrangement links TRBV4-1 to TRBJ2-7; D perhaps matches TRBD1 (6 bases). Germline CDR1 reads MGHRA; CDR2 reads YSYEKL. CDR3 length: 14 residues. Trimming took 3 bases from V and 5 from J, leaving 14 bases between them. The CDR3 nucleotides are TGCGCCAGCAGCCAGACTACAGGGTCCCACGAGCAGTACGTC. Encoded protein: CASSQTTGSHEQYV.

This sequence joins TRBV19 and TRBJ2-5; D gene uncertain. Trimming removed 4 bases at V and 5 bases at J, with 11 bases between. The CDR3 extends over 13 amino acids. CDR1 and CDR2 (germline): LNHDA, SQIVND (reference sequence). CDR3 protein: CASSTTFLETQYF. For the CDR3, the DNA is TGTGCCAGTAGTACTACTTTCCTTGAGACCCAGTACTTC.

The chain couples TRBV14 to TRBJ2-1; 9 nucleotides line up with TRBD1. V lost 1 base, J lost 8 bases, and 9 bases stayed unmatched. This CDR3 contains 16 residues. CDR1 and CDR2 (germline): SGHDN, FVKESK. Here the CDR3 DNA reads TGTGCCAGCAGCCAAGCCCCAGCGGGACAGGGCCATGAGCAGTTCTTC. It translates to CASSQAPAGQGHEQFF.

The rearrangement uses TRBV9 and TRBJ2-1; D call uncertain. Germline V gene data show CDR1 as SGDLS and CDR2 as YYNGEE. V dropped 0 bases and J dropped 0 bases, with 7 bases sitting between them. The CDR3 has 15 amino acids. The CDR3 protein is CASSVDPSSYNEQFF. The CDR3 bases are TGTGCCAGCAGCGTAGACCCTAGCTCCTACAATGAGCAGTTCTTC.

The genes are TRBV5-1 and TRBJ1-2; 8 bases are shared with TRBD1. Germline CDR1 SGHRS, CDR2 YFSETQ. This CDR3 comprises 14 residues. The V and J ends lost 1 base and 3 bases, in that order; junction bases with no gene match: 2. Written as DNA, the CDR3 is TGCGCCAGCAGCTTGCAGGGGGCATACTATGGCTACACCTTC. It codes for CASSLQGAYYGYTF.

CDR3 sequence (DNA): TGTGCCAGTACCGACAGGGCGTCCCACGAGCAGTACTTC. This sequence encodes CASTDRASHEQYF. The chain combines TRBV19 with TRBJ2-7, with TRBD1 matching over 7 bases. CDR3 length: 13 residues. V gave up 7 bases and J gave up 5 bases; unmatched junction bases: 8. Germline V gene sequence: CDR1 LNHDA, CDR2 SQIVND (reference sequence).

The chain is built from TRBV6-5 and TRBJ2-5; D call uncertain. The CDR3 is 15 residues long. The V gene's germline CDR1 is MNHEY and CDR2 SVGAGI. V lost 2 bases and J 2 bases, leaving 12 bases between the germline ends. The CDR3 region has the DNA TGTGCCAGCAGTTACAGGGATTTGGGTCAAGAGACCCAGTACTTC. Translated, it gives CASSYRDLGQETQYF.

The chain combines TRBV5-1 with TRBJ2-3; a weak D match, TRBD2 (6 bases). Germline values: CDR1 SGHRS, CDR2 YFSETQ. The CDR3 contains 15 residues. The V and J ends lost 3 bases and 2 bases respectively, with 13 bases between them. Written as DNA, the CDR3 is TGCGCCAGCAGCTATTGGGACTCAGACACAGATACGCAGTATTTT. This sequence encodes CASSYWDSDTDTQYF. Combining the CDR3 with reference TRBV5-1 and TRBJ2-3 gives the whole variable domain KAGVTQTPRYLIKTRGQQVTLSCSPISGHRSVSWYQQTPGQGLQFLFEYFSETQRNKGNFPGRFSGRQFSNSRSEMNVSTLELGDSALYLCASSYWDSDTDTQYFGPGTRLTVL.

This clone has only a few counts. The V call is TRBV4-3, the J call TRBJ1-2, with D possibly matching TRBD1 (5 bases). The V end was cut by 1 base, the J end by 7 bases, with 19 bases between. The CDR3 has 16 residues. Germline V gene lookup returns CDR1 LGHNA and CDR2 YSLEER. For the CDR3, the DNA is TGCGCCAGCAGCCAAGGGCTACGGCAGGGCGGATTTGGCTACACCTTC. Translating it yields CASSQGLRQGGFGYTF.